This T cell receptor beta chain was obtained from a study of CXCR3-negative and CXCR3-positive naive CD8 T cells. Each TRB cDNA library was prepared by 5' RACE (with UMI labels). TCRdb derives one entry per CDR3 protein from the 5' RACE reads, leaving out DNA. The sample holds around 52,000 distinct CDR3 sequences. Germline-derived CDR1 and CDR2 are SQVTM and ANQGSEA. This CDR3 spans 12 amino acids. Sequenced input: memory CD8+ T cells from blood. This chain links TRBV29-1 with TRBJ2-2; TCRdb's assignment of TRBD1 cannot be checked, as there is no DNA. The receptor comes from a human donor in good health. Some clones in this sample may be carry-over from other donors' samples. CDR3: CSVTGLGGELFF.